This T cell receptor (beta chain) emerged from a study of control samples from healthy donors and cancer patients. This CDR3 is built from 14 residues. V was cut by 6 bases and J by 1 base, with 12 bases left in between. Germline values: CDR1 MNHEY, CDR2 SVGAGI. Sequencing was performed with immunoSEQ multiplex PCR; in TCRdb, only in-frame clones are kept and a portion is missing. The table has some 130,000 clones, around 90% seen once; the top ten hold under 3%. The TCR sequence derives from a man aged 40-49 years in good health. J is TRBJ1-1 and V is TRBV6-5; the D gene is possibly TRBD1 (5 bases). Material: blood. CDR3 amino acids: CASSRGVSNTEAFF. DNA for the CDR3: TGTGCCAGCAGCAGAGGGGTTTCGAACACTGAAGCTTTCTTT.